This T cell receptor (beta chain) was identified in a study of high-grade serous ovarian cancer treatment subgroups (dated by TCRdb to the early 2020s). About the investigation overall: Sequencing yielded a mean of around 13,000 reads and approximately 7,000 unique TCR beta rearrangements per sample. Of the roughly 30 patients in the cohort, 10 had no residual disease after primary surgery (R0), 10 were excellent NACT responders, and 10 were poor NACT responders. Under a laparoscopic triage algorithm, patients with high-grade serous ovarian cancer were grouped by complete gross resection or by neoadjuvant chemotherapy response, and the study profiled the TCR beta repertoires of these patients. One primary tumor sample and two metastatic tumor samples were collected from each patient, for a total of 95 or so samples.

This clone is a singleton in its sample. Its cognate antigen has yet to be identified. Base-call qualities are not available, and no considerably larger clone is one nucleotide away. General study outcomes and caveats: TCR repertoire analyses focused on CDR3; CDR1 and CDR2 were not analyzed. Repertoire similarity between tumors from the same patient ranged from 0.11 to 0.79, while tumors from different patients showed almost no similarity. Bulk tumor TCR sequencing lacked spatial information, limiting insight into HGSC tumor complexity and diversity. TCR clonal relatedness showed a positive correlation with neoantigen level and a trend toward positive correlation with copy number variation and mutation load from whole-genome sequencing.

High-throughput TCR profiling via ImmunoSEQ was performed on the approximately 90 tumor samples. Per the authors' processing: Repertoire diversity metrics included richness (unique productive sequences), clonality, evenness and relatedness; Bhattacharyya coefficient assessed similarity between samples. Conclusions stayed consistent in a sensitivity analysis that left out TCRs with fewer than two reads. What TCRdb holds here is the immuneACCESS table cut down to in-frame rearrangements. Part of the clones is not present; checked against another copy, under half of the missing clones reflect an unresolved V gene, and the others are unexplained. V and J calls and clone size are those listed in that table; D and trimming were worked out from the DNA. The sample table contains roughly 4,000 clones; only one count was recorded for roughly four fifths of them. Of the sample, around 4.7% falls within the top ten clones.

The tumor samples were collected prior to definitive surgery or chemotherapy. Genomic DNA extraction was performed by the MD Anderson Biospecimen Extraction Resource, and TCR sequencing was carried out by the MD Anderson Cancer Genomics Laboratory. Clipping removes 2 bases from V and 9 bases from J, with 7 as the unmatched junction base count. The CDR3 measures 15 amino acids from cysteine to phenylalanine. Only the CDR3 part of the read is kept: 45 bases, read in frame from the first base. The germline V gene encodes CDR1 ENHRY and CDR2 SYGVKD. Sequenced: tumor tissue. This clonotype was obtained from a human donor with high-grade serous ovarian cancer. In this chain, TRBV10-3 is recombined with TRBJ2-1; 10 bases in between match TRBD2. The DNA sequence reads TGTGCCATCAGTGAGACTAGCGGGGAGGGAGGTGAGCAGTTCTTC. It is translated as CAISETSGEGGEQFF.